Each of the 6 T cell receptor beta chains below was sequenced from the same sample in a study of blood T cells in healthy people across ages (dated by TCRdb to 2013 to 2016). Library construction relied on 5' RACE. Sequencing instrument: Illumina HiSeq 2500. A second PCR of about 7 to 12 cycles was run with a J-beta primer mix and a sample-barcoded 5' primer. Clones were called with MiXCR by TCRdb after fastp trimmed the public reads at Q25, and only in-frame beta chains were retained. Rows are combined by CDR3 protein, so each entry shows the most common genes and DNA. The sample has 730,000 or so distinct CDR3 sequences on record, roughly two fifths of them singletons. The ten largest clonotypes hold 25% to 35% of the sample. Material: blood. These receptors all come from a man older than 75 in good health.

This chain connects TRBV6-5 to TRBJ2-3; 12 bases fit TRBD2. V lost 4 bases to trimming and J lost 4 bases; unmatched junction nucleotides: 9. The CDR3 covers 17 residues. Germline V lookup: CDR1 MNHEY, CDR2 SVGAGI. CDR3 sequence reads: CASSFTVTSGSADTQYF. The CDR3 bases are TGTGCCAGCAGTTTTACTGTGACTAGCGGGAGTGCAGATACGCAGTATTTT.

The chain has TRBV19 and TRBJ1-6; TRBD1 matches at 7 bases. Germline V lookup: CDR1 LNHDA, CDR2 SQIVND (reference sequence). V was clipped by 6 bases and J by 7 bases; unmatched bases: 6. This CDR3 has 14 amino acids. In DNA, the CDR3 is TGTGCCAGTAGAACCGGGACAGACAATTCACCCCTCCACTTT. Amino acids: CASRTGTDNSPLHF.

A single count supports this clonotype. Being one base from a much bigger clone, this may be a read error. The rearrangement uses TRBV6-2 or TRBV6-3 and TRBJ2-7; perhaps TRBD1 as D (6 bases). The CDR3 loop spans 13 amino acids. Germline values: CDR1 MNHEY, CDR2 SVGEGT. The CDR3: CASRDSPSYEPYF. For the CDR3, the DNA is TGTGCCAGCAGGGACAGCCCCTCCTACGAGCCGTACTTC.

This clonotype was detected only a few times. The chain is built from TRBV20-1 and TRBJ1-4; no definite D call. The CDR3 runs to 13 residues. The V end was cut by 6 bases, the J end by 5 bases, with 13 bases between. Per the germline V gene, CDR1 is DFQATT and CDR2 is SNEGSKA (reference sequence). The CDR3 bases are TGCAGTGCACTCGTGAGGACGAATGAAAAACTGTTTTTT. Its protein product is CSALVRTNEKLFF.

The genes are TRBV27 and TRBJ2-1; 14 bases line up with TRBD2. V shed 6 bases, J shed 7 bases, and the junction held 14 bases outside the gene matches. CDR1 is MNHEY, CDR2 SMNVEV, per germline (reference sequence). CDR3 length: 18 amino acids. DNA for the CDR3: TGTGCCAGCAGCATACGCTCCGGGACTAGCGGGAGCTCAAATGAGCAGTTCTTC. This encodes CASSIRSGTSGSSNEQFF.

The chain combines TRBV2 with TRBJ1-4; D gene uncertain. Trimming shortened V by 6 bases and J by 4 bases, and 12 bases separated the two germline ends. Per germline, CDR1 SNHLY and CDR2 FYNNEI. This CDR3 comprises 14 residues. The CDR3 coding sequence is TGTGCCAGCAGGGCGATAGGGTTTAATGAAAAACTGTTTTTT. Translated, it gives CASRAIGFNEKLFF.